The next 15 T cell receptor beta chains were all read from a single sample in a study of OX40 agonist ivuxolimab in advanced cancers. Assay: immunoSEQ multiplex PCR; the TCRdb copy retains only in-frame clones and omits some. The table records approximately 79,000 clones, approximately 86% of them present only once. Sample: CD4+ or CD8+ T cells sorted from blood, taken in a trial of the OX40 agonist ivuxolimab. These receptors came from an adult with an advanced solid tumor such as melanoma, head and neck, liver or kidney cancer.

The chain recombines TRBV6-7 with TRBJ2-3; D unresolved. TRBV6-7 is an open reading frame, and its role is uncertain. The CDR3 covers 13 residues. V gave up 0 bases and J gave up 5 bases, with 6 bases separating them. The CDR3 DNA follows: TGTGCCAGCAGTTACTCGAAGAGAGATACGCAGTATTTT. Encoded protein: CASSYSKRDTQYF.

The V gene is TRBV7-6, the J gene TRBJ2-3; D may be TRBD1 or TRBD2 (7 bases each). The germline V gene has CDR1 SGHVS and CDR2 FNYEAQ. The CDR3 has 17 amino acids. Between the trimmed V and J ends, which lost 1 base and 2 bases, there was a span of 16 bases. The CDR3 coding sequence is TGTGCCAGCAGCTTAGGGGGAGGGGGCGGCAACACAGATACGCAGTATTTT. Protein sequence: CASSLGGGGGNTDTQYF. The full variable domain, rest sourced from reference TRBV7-6 and TRBJ2-3, is GAGVSQSPRYKVTKRGQDVALRCDPISGHVSLYWYRQALGQGPEFLTYFNYEAQQDKSGLPNDRFSAERPEGSISTLTIQRTEQRDSAMYRCASSLGGGGGNTDTQYFGPGTRLTVL.

This chain connects TRBV2 to TRBJ2-7; 7 bases are shared with TRBD2. CDR1 is SNHLY and CDR2 is FYNNEI in the germline V gene. The CDR3 spans 14 residues. Trimming cost V 7 bases and J 3 bases; bases outside gene matches: 9. CDR3 DNA sequence: TGTGCCAGCAAGTCGAGCGGGATAGGCTACGAGCAGTACTTC. It is translated as CASKSSGIGYEQYF.

Only one count was recorded for this clone. CDR3: CASSVATGGGSYNEQFF. The CDR3 DNA reads as TGTGCCAGCAGCGTAGCTACGGGCGGGGGCTCCTACAATGAGCAGTTCTTC. The chain joins TRBV9 to TRBJ2-1; 7 nucleotides line up with TRBD2. CDR1 is SGDLS and CDR2 is YYNGEE in the germline V gene. This CDR3 region has 17 residues. The junction had 6 bases not matched to a gene; V was cut back by 0 bases and J by 0 bases.

The chain couples TRBV7-9 to TRBJ1-3; D gene uncertain. The CDR3 is 16 amino acids. Deletions cut 4 bases from V and 0 bases from J, with 13 bases between. Germline V CDR1 and CDR2: SEHNR, FQNEAQ (reference sequence). CDR3 protein: CASSSVSRNSGNTIYF. Here the CDR3 DNA reads TGTGCCAGCAGCTCCGTCAGCCGGAACTCTGGAAACACCATATATTTT.

This chain joins TRBV10-3 and TRBJ1-2; 12 nucleotides match TRBD1. Germline V gene data show CDR1 as ENHRY and CDR2 as SYGVKD. V shed 7 bases, J shed 7 bases, and the junction held 7 bases outside the gene matches. CDR3 length: 14 amino acids. Written as DNA, the CDR3 is TGTGCCATCAACCCGGGACAGGGGGCTAGTGGCTACACCTTC. Its translation: CAINPGQGASGYTF.

The chain links TRBV13 to TRBJ1-1, with D perhaps TRBD1 (5 bases). This CDR3 is 15 amino acids long. Trimming removed 5 bases from V and 1 base from J, with 14 bases in between. The germline CDR1 and CDR2 sequences are PRHDT and FYEKMQ (reference sequence). The CDR3, as DNA: TGTGCCAGCAGCCTTCGTATGGGACGGAACACTGAAGCTTTCTTT. This codes for CASSLRMGRNTEAFF.

This sequence joins TRBV7-3 and TRBJ2-1; 14 bases match TRBD2. V dropped 5 bases and J dropped 9; count of bases not matched to a gene: 6. CDR1 SGHTA and CDR2 FQGTGA come from the germline V gene. The CDR3 totals 15 residues. The CDR3 region is CASSPTSGRGTEQFF. Here the CDR3 DNA reads TGTGCCAGCAGCCCGACTAGCGGGAGGGGTACTGAGCAGTTCTTC.

The rearrangement links TRBV27 to TRBJ2-3, with 11 positions matching TRBD2. Germline CDR1 is MNHEY and CDR2 is SMNVEV (reference sequence). The CDR3 is 16 amino acids. Trimming cost V 7 bases and J 3 bases; bases outside gene matches: 9. This chain's CDR3 is CASNNLAGGLTDTQYF. CDR3 coding DNA: TGTGCCAGCAACAACCTAGCGGGAGGACTTACAGATACGCAGTATTTT.

This rearrangement joins TRBV19 to TRBJ2-7, with 8 nucleotides matching TRBD1. The junction had 9 bases not matched to a gene; V was cut back by 8 bases and J by 6 bases. This CDR3 has 13 amino acids. Per germline, CDR1 LNHDA and CDR2 SQIVND (reference sequence). CDR3 sequence reads: CASRKTGALEQYF. CDR3 nucleotides: TGTGCCAGTCGCAAGACAGGGGCTCTCGAGCAGTACTTC.

This clone appeared once. The J gene is TRBJ1-1, the V gene TRBV5-1, with a weak D call TRBD1 (5 bases). Trimming removed 4 bases at V and 1 base at J, with 11 bases between. Germline values: CDR1 SGHRS, CDR2 YFSETQ. The CDR3 loop spans 14 amino acids. This chain's CDR3 is CASSAQDRNTEAFF. CDR3 DNA: TGCGCCAGCAGCGCACAGGATCGGAACACTGAAGCTTTCTTT.

The chain uses TRBV7-9 and TRBJ2-7, with TRBD2 matching over 7 bases. V shed 3 bases and J 5 bases; nucleotides not matched to a gene: 4. CDR3 size: 13 residues. Germline-derived CDR1 and CDR2 are SEHNR and FQNEAQ (reference sequence). This chain's CDR3 is CASSFAGANEQYF. The DNA of the CDR3 is TGTGCCAGCAGCTTCGCGGGAGCTAACGAGCAGTACTTC.

The CDR3 bases are TGTGCCAGCAGTTACTCGAAGCGACCTAACTATGGCTACACCTTC. Residues: CASSYSKRPNYGYTF. V is TRBV6-5 and J is TRBJ1-2, with D uncertain. V lost 0 bases, J lost 0 bases, and 8 bases lay in between. Germline CDR1 and CDR2: MNHEY and SVGAGI. This CDR3 spans 15 amino acids.

This chain joins TRBV15 and TRBJ2-1, with D perhaps TRBD1 (6 bases). The CDR3 is 13 amino acids. Per germline, CDR1 LNHNV and CDR2 YYDKDF (reference sequence). V lost 0 bases to trimming and J lost 10 bases, with 10 bases between them. The DNA for the CDR3 is TGTGCCACCAGCAGAGATGGCAGGGGCGAGCAGTTCTTC. Translation gives CATSRDGRGEQFF.

The V gene is TRBV5-1, the J gene TRBJ2-1; 7 nucleotides match TRBD1. With 4 bases clipped from V and 6 bases from J, the junction kept 7 bases outside the gene matches. Germline CDR1 is SGHRS and CDR2 is YFSETQ. This CDR3 region has 14 residues. The CDR3 DNA follows: TGCGCCAGCAGCGGATATAACAGGGGCAATGAGCAGTTCTTC. Encoded protein: CASSGYNRGNEQFF.